This T cell receptor beta chain was observed in a study of CD8 T cells in Susac syndrome. Study-level results: Clonal CD8+ expansion in Susac was highest in TEMRA cells and active patients. The study recognized that the number of individuals in its TCR sequencing and HLA analysis was relatively small. Within total CD8+ repertoires, sixteen Susac-specific public clones were found, and within CD8+ TEMRA repertoires, 4 or 5.

With regard to this clonotype: Its antigen is unknown.

RNA in amounts of about 0.5 to 1 ug was reverse transcribed with random hexamers. immunoSEQ multiplex PCR amplified TCR beta CDR3 across 54 Vbeta, 13 Jbeta. TCRdb processed the immunoSEQ multiplex PCR reads anew with MiXCR; each CDR3 protein has one entry. Seen here are around 81,000 distinct CDR3 sequences, about 93% observed once, and the top ten hold about 0.9%. CDR3 size: 15 residues. Germline CDR1 is SGHAT and CDR2 is FQNNGV. Trimming at V came to 5 bases and at J to 4 bases, leaving 5 bases not matched to a gene. Specimen: CD8+ T cells from PBMCs. This clonotype was obtained from a human donor with Susac syndrome. The J gene is TRBJ2-1, the V gene TRBV11-2; TRBD2 matches 10 bases. CDR3 sequence: CASSRRTSGYNEQFF. The CDR3 DNA reads TGTGCCAGCAGCAGAAGGACTAGCGGATACAATGAGCAGTTCTTC.